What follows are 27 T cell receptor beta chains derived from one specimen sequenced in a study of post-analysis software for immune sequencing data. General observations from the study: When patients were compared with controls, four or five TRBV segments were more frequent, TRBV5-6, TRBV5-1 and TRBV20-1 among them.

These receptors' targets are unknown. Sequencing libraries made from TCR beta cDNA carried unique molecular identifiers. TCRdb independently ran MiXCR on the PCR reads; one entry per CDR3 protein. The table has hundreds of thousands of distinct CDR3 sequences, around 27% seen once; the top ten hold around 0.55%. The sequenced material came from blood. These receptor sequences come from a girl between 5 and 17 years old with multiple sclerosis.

For the CDR3, the DNA is TGTGCCAACAGGCAACCGGGACATAGCAACAATGAGCAGTTCTTC. As protein: CANRQPGHSNNEQFF. The chain combines TRBV11-2 with TRBJ2-1; weak D call: TRBD1 (6 bases). V was shortened by 10 bases and J by 5 bases, with 21 bases between the two germline ends. Germline assignment: CDR1 SGHAT and CDR2 FQNNGV. This CDR3 region has 15 residues.

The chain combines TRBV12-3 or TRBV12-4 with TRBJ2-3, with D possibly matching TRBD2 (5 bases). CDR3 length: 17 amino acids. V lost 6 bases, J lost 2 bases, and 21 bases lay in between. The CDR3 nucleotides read TGTGCCAGCAGCCCCGGACTGAGACGGGTTCCCACAGATACGCAGTATTTT. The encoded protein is CASSPGLRRVPTDTQYF.

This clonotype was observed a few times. The CDR3 loop reads CATTGKMDQETQYF. The CDR3 DNA follows: TGTGCCACAACAGGGAAAATGGACCAAGAGACCCAGTACTTC. This rearrangement joins TRBV7-9 to TRBJ2-5; maybe TRBD1 (6 bases). V lost 10 bases and J 0 bases, leaving 15 bases between the germline ends. Per germline, CDR1 SEHNR and CDR2 FQNEAQ (reference sequence). The CDR3 loop spans 14 amino acids.

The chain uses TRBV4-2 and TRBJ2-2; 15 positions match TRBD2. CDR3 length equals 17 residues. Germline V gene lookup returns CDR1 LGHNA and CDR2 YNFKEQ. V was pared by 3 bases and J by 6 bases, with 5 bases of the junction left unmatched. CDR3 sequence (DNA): TGTGCCAGCAGCCAGCGGACTAGCGGGGGGGCCTCCGGGGAGCTGTTTTTT. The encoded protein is CASSQRTSGGASGELFF.

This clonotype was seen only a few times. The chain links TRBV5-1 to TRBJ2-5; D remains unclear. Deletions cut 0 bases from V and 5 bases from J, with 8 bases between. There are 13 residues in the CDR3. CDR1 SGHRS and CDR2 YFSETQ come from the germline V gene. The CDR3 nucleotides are TGCGCCAGCAGCTTGGATATTGGGGAGACCCAGTACTTC. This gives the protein CASSLDIGETQYF.

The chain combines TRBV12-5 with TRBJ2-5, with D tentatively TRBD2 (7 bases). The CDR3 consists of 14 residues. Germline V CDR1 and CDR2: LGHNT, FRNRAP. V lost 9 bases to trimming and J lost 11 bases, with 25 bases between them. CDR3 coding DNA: TGTGCTAGCTGCCGCGGGGGCTCCTACAATGAGCAGTACTTC. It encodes CASCRGGSYNEQYF.

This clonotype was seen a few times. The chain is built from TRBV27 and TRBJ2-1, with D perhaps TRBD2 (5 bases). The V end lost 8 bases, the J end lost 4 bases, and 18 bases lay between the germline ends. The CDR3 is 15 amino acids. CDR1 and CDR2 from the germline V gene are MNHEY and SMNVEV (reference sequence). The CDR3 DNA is TGTGCCAGCCTTGCGGGCCCCGGCGGGTACAATGAGCAGTTCTTC. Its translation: CASLAGPGGYNEQFF.

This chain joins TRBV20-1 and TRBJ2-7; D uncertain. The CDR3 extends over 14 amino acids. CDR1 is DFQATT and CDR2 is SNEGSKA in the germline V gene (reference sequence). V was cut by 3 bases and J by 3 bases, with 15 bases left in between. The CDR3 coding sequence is TGCAGTGCTAGTCCGGCCATACGCCTCTACGAGCAGTACTTC. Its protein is CSASPAIRLYEQYF.

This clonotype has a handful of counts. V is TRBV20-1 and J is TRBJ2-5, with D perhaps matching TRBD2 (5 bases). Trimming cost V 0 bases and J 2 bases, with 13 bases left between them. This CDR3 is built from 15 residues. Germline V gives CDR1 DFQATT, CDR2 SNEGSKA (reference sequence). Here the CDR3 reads CSARDLWRTQETQYF. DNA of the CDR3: TGCAGTGCTAGAGATCTCTGGAGGACGCAAGAGACCCAGTACTTC.

The CDR3 bases are TGTGCCAGCAGGGGAGACGGAGATACGCAGTATTTT. Its translation is CASRGDGDTQYF. This sequence joins TRBV11-3 and TRBJ2-3, with a weak D call TRBD2 (5 bases). This CDR3 has 12 residues. Germline assignment: CDR1 SGHNT and CDR2 YENEEA. Trimming left V 6 bases short and J 5 bases short, with 9 bases between.

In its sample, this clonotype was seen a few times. The DNA for the CDR3 is TGTGCCAGCAGCCAAGGGGTTCGTGGGACTAGCCCCTACAATGAGCAGTTCTTC. Protein: CASSQGVRGTSPYNEQFF. The chain combines TRBV3-1 with TRBJ2-1, with 9 bases fitting TRBD2. V gave up 1 base and J gave up 2 bases; unmatched junction bases: 9. The CDR3 runs 18 residues. Looked up from germline, CDR1 is LGHDT and CDR2 is YNNKEL (reference sequence).

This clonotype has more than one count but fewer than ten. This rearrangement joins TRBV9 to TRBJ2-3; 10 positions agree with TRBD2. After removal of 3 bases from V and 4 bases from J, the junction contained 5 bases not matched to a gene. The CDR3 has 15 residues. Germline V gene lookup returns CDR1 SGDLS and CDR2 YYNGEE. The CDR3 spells CASSGSGRGADTQYF. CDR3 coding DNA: TGTGCCAGCAGCGGAAGCGGGAGGGGGGCAGATACGCAGTATTTT. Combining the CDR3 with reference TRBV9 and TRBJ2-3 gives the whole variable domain DSGVTQTPKHLITATGQRVTLRCSPRSGDLSVYWYQQSLDQGLQFLIQYYNGEERAKGNILERFSAQQFPDLHSELNLSSLELGDSALYFCASSGSGRGADTQYFGPGTRLTVL.

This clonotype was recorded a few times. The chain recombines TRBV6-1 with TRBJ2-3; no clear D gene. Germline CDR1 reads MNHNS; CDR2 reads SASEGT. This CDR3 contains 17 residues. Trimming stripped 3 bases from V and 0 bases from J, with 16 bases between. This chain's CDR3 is CASSDFGDAASTDTQYF. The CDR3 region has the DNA TGTGCCAGCAGTGACTTTGGCGACGCCGCTAGCACAGATACGCAGTATTTT.

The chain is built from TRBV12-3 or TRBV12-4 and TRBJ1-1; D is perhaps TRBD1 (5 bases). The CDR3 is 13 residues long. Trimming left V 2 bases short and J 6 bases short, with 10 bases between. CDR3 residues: CASSLIGGSEAFF. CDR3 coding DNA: TGTGCCAGCAGTTTAATCGGGGGTTCTGAAGCTTTCTTT.

CDR3 sequence reads: CASSQGAGEKLFF. In DNA form, the CDR3 reads TGTGCCAGCAGCCAAGGGGCGGGAGAAAAACTGTTTTTT. V is TRBV3-1 and J is TRBJ1-4; D is undetermined. CDR3 length: 13 amino acids. Per germline, CDR1 LGHDT and CDR2 YNNKEL (reference sequence). The V end was cut by 1 base, the J end by 8 bases, with 8 bases between.

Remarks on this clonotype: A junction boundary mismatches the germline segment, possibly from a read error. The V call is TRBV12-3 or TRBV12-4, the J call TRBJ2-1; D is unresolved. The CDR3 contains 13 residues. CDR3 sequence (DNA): TGTACCAGCAGTTTAGGGCCTTACAATGAGCAGTTCTTC. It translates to CTSSLGPYNEQFF.

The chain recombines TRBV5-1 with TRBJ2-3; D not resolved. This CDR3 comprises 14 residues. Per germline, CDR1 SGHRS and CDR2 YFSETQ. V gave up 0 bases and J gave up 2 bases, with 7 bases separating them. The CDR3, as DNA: TGCGCCAGCAGCTTGGCGGTAGACACAGATACGCAGTATTTT. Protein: CASSLAVDTDTQYF. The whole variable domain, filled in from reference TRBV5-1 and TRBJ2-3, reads KAGVTQTPRYLIKTRGQQVTLSCSPISGHRSVSWYQQTPGQGLQFLFEYFSETQRNKGNFPGRFSGRQFSNSRSEMNVSTLELGDSALYLCASSLAVDTDTQYFGPGTRLTVL.

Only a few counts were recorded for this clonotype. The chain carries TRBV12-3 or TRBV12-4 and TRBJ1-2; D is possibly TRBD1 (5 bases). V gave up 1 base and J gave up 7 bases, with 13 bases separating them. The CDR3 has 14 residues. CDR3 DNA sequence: TGTGCCAGCAGTTTAGGGGGCGTTAGGCGTGGCTACACCTTC. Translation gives CASSLGGVRRGYTF.

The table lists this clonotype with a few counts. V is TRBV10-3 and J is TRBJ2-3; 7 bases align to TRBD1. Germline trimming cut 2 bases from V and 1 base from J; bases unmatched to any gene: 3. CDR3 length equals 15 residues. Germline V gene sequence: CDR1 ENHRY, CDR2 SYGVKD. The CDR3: CAISEAGQGTDTQYF. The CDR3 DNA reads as TGTGCCATCAGTGAGGCCGGACAGGGCACAGATACGCAGTATTTT.

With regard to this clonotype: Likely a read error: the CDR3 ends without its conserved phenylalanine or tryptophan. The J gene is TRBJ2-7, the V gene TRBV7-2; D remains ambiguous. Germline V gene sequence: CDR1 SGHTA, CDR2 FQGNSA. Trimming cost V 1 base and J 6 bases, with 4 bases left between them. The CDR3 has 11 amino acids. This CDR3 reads CASSLGTEQYL. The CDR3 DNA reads TGTGCCAGCAGCTTAGGAACCGAGCAGTACTTA.

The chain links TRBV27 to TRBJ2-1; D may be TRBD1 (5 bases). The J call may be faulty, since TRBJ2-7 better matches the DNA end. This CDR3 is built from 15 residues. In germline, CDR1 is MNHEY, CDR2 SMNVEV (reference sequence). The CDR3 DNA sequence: TGTGCCAGCAGCCCCGTGGGGCACTCCTACAATGAGCAGTACTTC. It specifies CASSPVGHSYNEQYF.

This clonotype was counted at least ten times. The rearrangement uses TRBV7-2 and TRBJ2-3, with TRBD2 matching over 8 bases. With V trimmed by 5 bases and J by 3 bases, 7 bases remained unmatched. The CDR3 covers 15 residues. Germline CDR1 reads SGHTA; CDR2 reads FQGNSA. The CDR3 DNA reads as TGTGCCAGCAGCCCCCAGGCGGGGGGAACAGATACGCAGTATTTT. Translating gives CASSPQAGGTDTQYF.

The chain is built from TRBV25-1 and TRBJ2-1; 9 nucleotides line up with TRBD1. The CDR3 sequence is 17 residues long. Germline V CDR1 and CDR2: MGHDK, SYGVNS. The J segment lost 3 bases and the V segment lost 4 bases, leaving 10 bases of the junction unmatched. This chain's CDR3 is CASSGLVWDRDYNEQFF. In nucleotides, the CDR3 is TGTGCCAGCAGTGGCTTAGTCTGGGACAGGGACTACAATGAGCAGTTCTTC.

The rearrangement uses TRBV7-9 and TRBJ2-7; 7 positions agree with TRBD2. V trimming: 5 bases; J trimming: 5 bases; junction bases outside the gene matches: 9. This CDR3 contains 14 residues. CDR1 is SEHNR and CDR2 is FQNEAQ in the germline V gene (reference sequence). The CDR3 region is CASSLGQGGNEQYF. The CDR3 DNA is TGTGCCAGCAGCCTTGGGCAGGGAGGGAACGAGCAGTACTTC.

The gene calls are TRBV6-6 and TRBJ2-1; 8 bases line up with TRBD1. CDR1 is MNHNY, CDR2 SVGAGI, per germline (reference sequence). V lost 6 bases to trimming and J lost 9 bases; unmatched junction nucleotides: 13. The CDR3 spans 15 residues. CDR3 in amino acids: CASSPRTGSVGEQFF. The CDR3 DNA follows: TGTGCCAGCAGCCCCCGGACAGGGAGCGTTGGTGAGCAGTTCTTC.

The CDR3 region is CASSYGPGIVNTEAFF. The CDR3 bases are TGTGCCAGCAGTTATGGTCCAGGGATAGTGAACACTGAAGCTTTCTTT. The genes are TRBV6-5 and TRBJ1-1; TRBD1 might be the D (5 bases). The V gene's germline CDR1 is MNHEY and CDR2 SVGAGI. The CDR3 covers 16 residues. Trimming removed 3 bases at V and 0 bases at J, with 14 bases between.

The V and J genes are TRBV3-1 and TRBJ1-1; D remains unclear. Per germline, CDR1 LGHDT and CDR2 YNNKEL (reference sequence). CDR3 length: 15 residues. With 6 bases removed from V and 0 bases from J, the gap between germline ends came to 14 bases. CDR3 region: CASSLTGPMNTEAFF. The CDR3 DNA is TGTGCCAGCAGTCTCACGGGCCCCATGAACACTGAAGCTTTCTTT. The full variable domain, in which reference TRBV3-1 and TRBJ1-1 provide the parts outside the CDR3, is DTAVSQTPKYLVTQMGNDKSIKCEQNLGHDTMYWYKQDSKKFLKIMFSYNNKELIINETVPNRFSPKSPDKAHLNLHINSLELGDSAVYFCASSLTGPMNTEAFFGQGTRLTVV.